The 11 T cell receptor beta chains in this list originate from one sample, sequenced in a study of T-cell reconstitution after alpha-beta-depleted transplantation in children (dated by TCRdb to about 2016). Libraries came from PCR. Sequencing relied on an Illumina HiSeq 2500. Molecular barcoding was employed in the preparation of TCR libraries, with unique molecular identifiers being used to normalize TCRbeta repertoire quantification. TCRdb ran its own pipeline on the public reads, namely fastp trimming at Q25 and MiXCR clone calling, and kept in-frame beta chains. Duplicate CDR3 protein sequences are folded into a single record with the most common DNA and genes. The sample table shows around 300,000 distinct CDR3 sequences, and 10% are seen once. The ten largest clones take up around 7.5% of the sample. What this sample's treatment or condition label stands for: allogeneic hematopoietic cell transplantation with graft depleted of TCRalphabeta T cells and CD19 B cells.

The sequencing here drew on PBMCs, taken before TCRalphabeta/CD19-depleted stem cell transplant. These receptors all come from a boy less than two years old with acute myeloid leukemia, due to receive a stem cell transplant.

This clonotype has at least ten counts. V usage is TRBV18 and J usage is TRBJ1-1, with D maybe TRBD1 (6 bases). Germline assignment: CDR1 KGHSH and CDR2 LQKENI. There are 14 residues in the CDR3. Trimming removed 0 bases from V and 4 bases from J, with 9 bases in between. The CDR3 DNA follows: TGTGCCAGCTCACCACCGACGGGGGCCACTGAAGCTTTCTTT. This encodes CASSPPTGATEAFF.

At least ten counts were recorded for this clonotype. CDR3 DNA: TGTGCCAGCAGTACGGGGACTAGCGGGGGCCTGAGCACAGATACGCAGTATTTT. Its protein product is CASSTGTSGGLSTDTQYF. V usage is TRBV6-1 and J usage is TRBJ2-3; TRBD2 matches at 14 bases. V lost 5 bases and J lost 0; bases outside the gene matches: 7. CDR3 length: 18 amino acids. Per the germline V gene, CDR1 is MNHNS and CDR2 is SASEGT.

This clonotype has at least ten counts. V gene TRBV20-1 combines with J gene TRBJ2-1; D call uncertain. Germline values: CDR1 DFQATT, CDR2 SNEGSKA (reference sequence). Trimming took 0 bases from V and 5 from J, leaving 8 bases between them. The CDR3 sequence is 13 residues long. The DNA of the CDR3 is TGCAGTGCTAGAGATCGTTCAGACAATGAGCAGTTCTTC. Residues: CSARDRSDNEQFF.

A few counts support this clonotype. The chain is built from TRBV10-3 and TRBJ2-7, with D tentatively TRBD2 (5 bases). CDR3 length: 15 amino acids. From germline, CDR1 is ENHRY and CDR2 SYGVKD. Trimming removed 0 bases at V and 0 bases at J, with 9 bases between. CDR3 region: CAISESGVYSYEQYF. Here the CDR3 DNA reads TGTGCCATCAGTGAGTCCGGGGTCTACTCCTACGAGCAGTACTTC.

The V gene is TRBV20-1, the J gene TRBJ2-7; TRBD2 aligns across 12 bases. Germline CDR1 and CDR2: DFQATT and SNEGSKA (reference sequence). This CDR3 is 17 amino acids long. V lost 5 bases to trimming and J lost 1 base; unmatched junction nucleotides: 12. The DNA for the CDR3 is TGCAGTGCTCACGGGCTAGCGGGGGGGCCGCGATCCTACGAGCAGTACTTC. Amino acid sequence: CSAHGLAGGPRSYEQYF.

This clonotype was counted ten times or more. The rearrangement links TRBV7-3 to TRBJ1-1; no firm D call. With 0 bases removed from V and 0 bases from J, the gap between germline ends came to 8 bases. This CDR3 is 15 amino acids long. The germline gives CDR1 SGHTA, CDR2 FQGTGA. The CDR3 nucleotides are TGTGCCAGCAGCTTAACTGGCCAGATGAACACTGAAGCTTTCTTT. It encodes CASSLTGQMNTEAFF.

This clonotype was picked up many times. The V and J genes are TRBV20-1 and TRBJ1-1, with D unclear. CDR3 length equals 14 residues. V was trimmed by 0 bases and J by 2 bases, leaving 10 bases between them. The germline CDR1 and CDR2 sequences are DFQATT and SNEGSKA (reference sequence). The CDR3 DNA follows: TGCAGTGCTAGAGATCCCCAGGTCAACACTGAAGCTTTCTTT. Translation: CSARDPQVNTEAFF.

There are many counts of this clonotype. The rearrangement uses TRBV7-6 and TRBJ2-5; D is possibly TRBD1 or TRBD2 (7 bases each). Germline V gene lookup returns CDR1 SGHVS and CDR2 FNYEAQ. V lost 3 bases, J lost 4 bases, and 21 bases lay in between. This CDR3 spans 17 amino acids. CDR3 residues: CASSLGAAGGLIETQYF. For the CDR3, the DNA is TGTGCCAGCAGCTTGGGGGCCGCAGGGGGACTAATAGAGACCCAGTACTTC.

This clonotype was recorded a few times. The CDR3 region has the DNA TGTGCCATCAGTGAGTCCTTGACCCTCGATACGCAGTATTTT. Amino acids: CAISESLTLDTQYF. The J gene is TRBJ2-3, the V gene TRBV10-3; D is uncertain. Germline-derived CDR1 and CDR2 are ENHRY and SYGVKD. This CDR3 spans 14 amino acids. The ends were cut back, 0 bases at V and 6 bases at J, with 10 bases in the middle.

The table lists this clonotype with a few counts. The V and J genes are TRBV12-3 or TRBV12-4 and TRBJ2-3; D is perhaps TRBD1 (5 bases). The CDR3 contains 11 residues. The ends were cut back, 6 bases at V and 7 bases at J, with 8 bases in the middle. CDR3 in amino acids: CASRQGNTQYF. Written as DNA, the CDR3 is TGTGCCAGCAGGCAGGGAAATACGCAGTATTTT.

A note on this clonotype: With a much larger clone just one base away, this may be a read error. This chain connects TRBV28 to TRBJ1-4, with D unresolved. Germline CDR1 is MDHEN and CDR2 is SYDVKM. CDR3 length: 13 residues. The CDR3 DNA reads TGTGCCACCGTATCGGGCACTAATGAAAACCTGTTTTTT. Its translation: CATVSGTNENLFF.